This is a list of T cell receptor beta chains from one sample in a study of cytomegalovirus exposure and HLA in healthy donors. The assay was immunoSEQ multiplex PCR, and TCRdb's table has in-frame clones only and misses some. Here the sample spans more than 150,000 clones, 76% being singletons. The sample was PBMCs. All receptors derive from a man in his late teens or twenties in good health and CMV-seronegative. Both conserved end residues are part of each CDR3. A D gene is named only where the DNA matches it firmly. Clone sizes are given selectively: once, few, many, or a class where the clone is expanded.

>TRBJ2-2|TRBV5-6|-|-
TGTGCCAGCAGCTTTTGGGCGGGGTTCGGCGGGGAGCTGTTTTTT
CASSFWAGFGGELFF
>TRBJ2-7|TRBV15|few|-
TGTGCCACCAGCAGAGCATGGGTAGGGGCCTACGAGCAGTACTTC
CATSRAWVGAYEQYF
>TRBJ1-5|TRBV28|once|TRBD1
TGTGCCAGCAGTCACAGACAGGGGGCAAGAGGGATCTACAATCAGCCCCAGCATTTT
CASSHRQGARGIYNQPQHF
>TRBJ2-3|TRBV5-1|once|-
TGCGCCAGCAGCTTGGTAGGGGTAGGGTCCGGCACAGATACGCAGTATTTT
CASSLVGVGSGTDTQYF
>TRBJ1-4|TRBV2|-|TRBD1
TGTGCCAGCAGAGACAGGGTGGGAAGTGAAAAACTGTTTTTT
CASRDRVGSEKLFF
>TRBJ2-3|TRBV10-2|few|-
TGCGCCAGCAACGAGTGGACTAGCACAGATACGCAGTATTTT
CASNEWTSTDTQYF
>TRBJ1-2|TRBV15|-|TRBD1
TGTGCCACCAGCAGAGATCGGGCAGGGGGCGATGGCTACACCTTC
CATSRDRAGGDGYTF
>TRBJ1-2|TRBV7-2|-|-
TGTGCCAGCAGCCCCGGGAGCTATGGCTACACCTTC
CASSPGSYGYTF
>TRBJ1-4|TRBV6-1|few|-
TGTGCCAGCAGTGAACCGGGTCTGAGTGAACTGTTTTTT
CASSEPGLSELFF
>TRBJ2-7|TRBV6-6|many|-
TGTGCCAGCACGCTCCCGGGAAGGGCGTCCCACGAGCAGTACTTC
CASTLPGRASHEQYF
>TRBJ1-2|TRBV6-1|-|-
TGTGCCAGCGGGGACTGGCAGATAACTAACTATGGCTACACCTTC
CASGDWQITNYGYTF
>TRBJ2-1|TRBV6-1|few|-
TGTGCCAGCAGTGCTAATTCTAGGGGGGGCTCCTACAATGAGCAGTTCTTC
CASSANSRGGSYNEQFF